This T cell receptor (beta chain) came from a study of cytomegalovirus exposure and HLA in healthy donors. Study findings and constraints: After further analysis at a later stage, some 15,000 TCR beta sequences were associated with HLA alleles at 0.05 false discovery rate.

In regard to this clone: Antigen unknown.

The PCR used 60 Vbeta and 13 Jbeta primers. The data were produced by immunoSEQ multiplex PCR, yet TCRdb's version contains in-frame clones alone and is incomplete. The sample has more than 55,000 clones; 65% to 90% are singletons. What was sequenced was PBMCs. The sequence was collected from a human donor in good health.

CDR3 loop: CASSDPRDNVNQPQHF. Here the CDR3 DNA reads TGCGCCAGCAGTGACCCCCGGGACAACGTAAATCAGCCCCAGCATTTT. The rearrangement links TRBV10-1 to TRBJ1-5; tentative D call: TRBD1 (6 bases). V lost 3 bases, J lost 4 bases, and 16 bases lay in between. This CDR3 comprises 16 residues. Germline CDR1 and CDR2: WNHNN and SYGVQD (reference sequence).